These 8 T cell receptor beta chains came from one sample sequenced in a study of blood T cell repertoires in COVID-19. The protocol was immunoSEQ multiplex PCR, while the TCRdb copy is restricted to in-frame clones and leaves out a portion. Of roughly 170,000 clones listed, 87% were seen once; the top ten hold 0.7% to 0.9%. Sequencing was carried out using peripheral blood. The source is a woman aged 18-30 years who had recovered from COVID-19.

The chain joins TRBV21-1 to TRBJ2-7; the table names TRBD2, a call not compared with the DNA. TRBV21-1 is a pseudogene segment. The CDR3 has 19 amino acids. The DNA for the CDR3 is TGTGCCAGCAGCAAAGGGCCCACTAGCGGGGTCGATAGCTCCTACGAGCAGTACGTC. This sequence encodes CASSKGPTSGVDSSYEQYV.

The chain couples TRBV5-8 to TRBJ1-5; the D is unclear. V lost 1 base to trimming and J lost 0 bases, with 8 bases between them. Germline V CDR1 and CDR2: SGHTS, YDEGEE. There are 15 residues in the CDR3. CDR3 nucleotide sequence: TGTGCCAGCAGCTTGTGGCACTATAGCAATCAGCCCCAGCATTTT. Translated, it gives CASSLWHYSNQPQHF.

The chain employs TRBV2 and TRBJ1-1, with D perhaps matching TRBD1 (6 bases). The CDR3 contains 14 residues. Trimming removed 5 bases from V and 1 base from J, with 11 bases in between. The germline CDR1 and CDR2 sequences are SNHLY and FYNNEI. The CDR3 spells CASSSGTTNTEAFF. The DNA of the CDR3 is TGTGCCAGCAGTTCCGGGACAACGAACACTGAAGCTTTCTTT.

The rearrangement links TRBV24-1 to TRBJ2-5, with D maybe TRBD1 (5 bases). CDR1 and CDR2 from the germline V gene are KGHDR and SFDVKD. The CDR3 covers 16 residues. Trimming pared 2 bases from V and 5 bases from J, leaving 17 bases between. The DNA of the CDR3 is TGTGCCACCAGTGATTCTACAAGGGGCGGTGGGGAGACCCAGTACTTC. As protein: CATSDSTRGGGETQYF.

The chain combines TRBV7-9 with TRBJ1-4; D is perhaps TRBD1 (5 bases). V was shortened by 1 base and J by 8 bases, with 8 bases between the two germline ends. The length of the CDR3 is 13 residues. Germline loops: CDR1 SEHNR, CDR2 FQNEAQ (reference sequence). CDR3: CASSLVEGEKLFF. Written as DNA, the CDR3 is TGTGCCAGCAGCTTAGTGGAGGGGGAAAAACTGTTTTTT. Full variable domain (missing parts from reference TRBV7-9 and TRBJ1-4): DTGVSQNPRHKITKRGQNVTFRCDPISEHNRLYWYRQTLGQGPEFLTYFQNEAQLEKSRLLSDRFSAERPKGSFSTLEIQRTEQGDSAMYLCASSLVEGEKLFFGSGTQLSVL.

The DNA of the CDR3 is TGTGCCAGCAGCTTCCAGGCTAGCGGGGGGGCAGATACGCAGTATTTT. Its protein is CASSFQASGGADTQYF. This chain connects TRBV5-4 to TRBJ2-3; 12 bases agree with TRBD2. Trimming at V came to 2 bases and at J to 4 bases, leaving 5 bases not matched to a gene. There are 16 residues in the CDR3. CDR1 and CDR2 (germline): SGHNT, YYREEE (reference sequence). The variable domain in full, completed from reference TRBV5-4 and TRBJ2-3, reads ETGVTQSPTHLIKTRGQQVTLRCSSQSGHNTVSWYQQALGQGPQFIFQYYREEENGRGNFPPRFSGLQFPNYSSELNVNALELDDSALYLCASSFQASGGADTQYFGPGTRLTVL.

The chain is built from TRBV30 and TRBJ1-4; 7 nucleotides agree with TRBD1. The length of the CDR3 is 15 residues. Per the germline V gene, CDR1 is GTSNPN and CDR2 is SVGIG (reference sequence). Trimming at V came to 3 bases and at J to 3 bases, leaving 7 bases not matched to a gene. CDR3 region: CAWSVTTGPNEKLFF. The CDR3 bases are TGTGCCTGGAGCGTTACGACAGGGCCTAATGAAAAACTGTTTTTT.

The J gene is TRBJ2-7, the V gene TRBV18; 9 bases fit TRBD1. Germline CDR1 is KGHSH and CDR2 is LQKENI. CDR3 length: 15 residues. The trim removed 2 bases at V and 6 bases at J, leaving 8 bases unmatched. Here the CDR3 reads CASSPTGGALGEQYV. The CDR3 bases are TGTGCCAGCTCACCAACAGGGGGCGCTTTGGGCGAGCAGTACGTC.